Each of the 14 T cell receptor beta chains below was sequenced from the same sample in a study of T cell responses to AZD1222 COVID-19 vaccine. Produced via immunoSEQ multiplex PCR; TCRdb's table is partial and in-frame only. The top ten hold approximately 3.5% of the sample, which has roughly 120,000 clones, 88% seen once. This material consisted of peripheral blood, taken 28 days after the second AZD1222 dose. These receptors were collected from an adult who received the AZD1222 COVID-19 vaccine.

CDR3 region: CSVGFDRGHYGYTF. In nucleotides, the CDR3 is TGCAGCGTTGGCTTTGACAGGGGGCATTATGGCTACACCTTC. The gene calls are TRBV29-1 and TRBJ1-2; 10 bases are shared with TRBD1. Looked up from germline, CDR1 is SQVTM and CDR2 is ANQGSEA. The V segment lost 4 bases and the J segment 5 bases; nucleotides outside the gene matches: 7. The CDR3 totals 14 residues.

The J gene is TRBJ2-3, the V gene TRBV11-3, with TRBD1 as a possible D gene (8 bases). V dropped 5 bases and J dropped 5 bases, with 20 bases sitting between them. Germline V gives CDR1 SGHNT, CDR2 YENEEA. The CDR3 covers 16 residues. CDR3 sequence (DNA): TGTGCCAGCAGCATCTCCACAGGGGGGGCCGGAGATACGCAGTATTTT. Its translation: CASSISTGGAGDTQYF.

The chain has TRBV7-9 and TRBJ1-5; D unclear. The CDR3 totals 14 residues. CDR1 is SEHNR and CDR2 is FQNEAQ in the germline V gene (reference sequence). The V end was cut by 1 base, the J end by 9 bases, with 13 bases between. The CDR3 reads CASSLGAEVRPQHF. In nucleotides, the CDR3 is TGTGCCAGCAGCTTAGGGGCCGAGGTTCGGCCCCAGCATTTT. Using reference TRBV7-9 and TRBJ1-5 for the parts outside the CDR3, the full variable domain is DTGVSQNPRHKITKRGQNVTFRCDPISEHNRLYWYRQTLGQGPEFLTYFQNEAQLEKSRLLSDRFSAERPKGSFSTLEIQRTEQGDSAMYLCASSLGAEVRPQHFGDGTRLSIL.

This clone appeared once. CDR3 residues: CASSSQGANSPLHF. CDR3 nucleotides: TGTGCCAGCAGCTCGCAGGGGGCTAATTCACCCCTCCACTTT. J is TRBJ1-6 and V is TRBV7-3; TRBD1 aligns across 8 bases. From germline, CDR1 is SGHTA and CDR2 FQGTGA. Germline trimming cut 4 bases from V and 6 bases from J; bases unmatched to any gene: 2. This CDR3 has 14 residues.

The CDR3 coding sequence is TGTGCCAGCAGCCCCCGTGTAGCGGGGGGGCGAGAGACCCAGTACTTC. Protein: CASSPRVAGGRETQYF. The chain is built from TRBV7-7 and TRBJ2-5, with TRBD2 matching 11 bases. CDR1 and CDR2 from the germline V gene are SSHAT and FNYEAQ (reference sequence). V gave up 5 bases and J gave up 4 bases; unmatched junction bases: 9. The length of the CDR3 is 16 residues.

The J gene is TRBJ1-4, the V gene TRBV9; 8 bases match TRBD1. Per germline, CDR1 SGDLS and CDR2 YYNGEE. V gave up 3 bases and J gave up 8 bases; unmatched junction bases: 9. This CDR3 has 15 residues. CDR3 amino acids: CASSGTQGAREKLFF. CDR3 DNA: TGTGCCAGCAGCGGGACTCAGGGGGCTCGGGAAAAACTGTTTTTT.

This clone was counted between two and nine times. The rearrangement joins TRBV18 to TRBJ1-1, with D hard to call. In germline, CDR1 is KGHSH, CDR2 LQKENI. The CDR3 runs to 15 residues. Trimming removed 3 bases from V and 2 bases from J, with 13 bases in between. CDR3 sequence (DNA): TGTGCCAGCTCACCGTCTAGTGGAGGAAACACTGAAGCTTTCTTT. Translated: CASSPSSGGNTEAFF.

The rearrangement uses TRBV7-9 and TRBJ2-1; D not resolved. The CDR3 has 12 amino acids. Germline V lookup: CDR1 SEHNR, CDR2 FQNEAQ (reference sequence). The V end lost 7 bases, the J end lost 7 bases, and 11 bases lay between the germline ends. Written as DNA, the CDR3 is TGTGCCAGCACCACAAGGGTAAATGAGCAGTTCTTC. It yields the protein CASTTRVNEQFF.

The chain recombines TRBV5-1 with TRBJ1-3, with 7 bases that match TRBD1. V lost 0 bases, J lost 2 bases, and 5 bases stayed unmatched. The CDR3 is 16 amino acids. The germline V gene encodes CDR1 SGHRS and CDR2 YFSETQ. In DNA, the CDR3 is TGCGCCAGCAGCTTGGACCCAGACAGGGCTGGAAACACCATATATTTT. Translated, it gives CASSLDPDRAGNTIYF.

J is TRBJ2-3 and V is TRBV6-2 or TRBV6-3; TRBD1 aligns across 8 bases. CDR1 and CDR2 from the germline V gene are MNHEY and SVGEGT. The CDR3 is 16 residues long. The junction had 8 bases not matched to a gene; V was cut back by 2 bases and J by 4 bases. The CDR3, as DNA: TGTGCCAGCAGTTACCGAGGACAGGGAGGTGCAGATACGCAGTATTTT. Translated, it gives CASSYRGQGGADTQYF.

This clone was counted only a few times. This chain links TRBV28 with TRBJ2-7; D unresolved. Germline CDR1 reads MDHEN; CDR2 reads SYDVKM. V dropped 5 bases and J dropped 13 bases, with 12 bases sitting between them. The length of the CDR3 is 10 residues. CDR3 in DNA: TGTGCCAGCAGTGACCGCAGTTACTACTTC. This translates into CASSDRSYYF.

The chain joins TRBV10-3 to TRBJ2-2, with D perhaps matching TRBD1 (5 bases). V dropped 7 bases and J dropped 5 bases, with 14 bases sitting between them. The CDR3 has 14 amino acids. The germline V gene has CDR1 ENHRY and CDR2 SYGVKD. The CDR3 here is CAITPGPGTGELFF. DNA for the CDR3: TGTGCCATCACTCCGGGCCCAGGGACCGGGGAGCTGTTTTTT.

V and J are TRBV5-1 and TRBJ2-7; a possible D gene is TRBD2 (7 bases). Trimming removed 6 bases at V and 2 bases at J, with 15 bases between. From germline, CDR1 is SGHRS and CDR2 YFSETQ. The CDR3 is made up of 14 amino acids. CDR3 DNA: TGCGCCAGCAATGGGGGGGCTAGGGCCTACGAGCAGTACTTC. Its translation: CASNGGARAYEQYF.

The rearrangement joins TRBV5-1 to TRBJ2-2; tentative D call: TRBD1 (6 bases). The CDR3 spans 16 residues. Germline V gives CDR1 SGHRS, CDR2 YFSETQ. V was shortened by 0 bases and J by 4 bases, with 13 bases between the two germline ends. CDR3 nucleotide sequence: TGCGCCAGCAGCTTGGTACAGGGCCAAGGCACCGGGGAGCTGTTTTTT. Translated: CASSLVQGQGTGELFF.